These 29 T cell receptor beta chains were all obtained from the same sample, sequenced in a study. Some clones are missing from TCRdb's copy, which holds only in-frame ones; the method was immunoSEQ multiplex PCR. The sample lists approximately 70,000 clones; 80% to 95% were seen once. The sequencing sample was made of PBMCs. The receptor set was obtained from a man between 40 and 49 years old with rheumatoid arthritis.

The rearrangement uses TRBV5-6 and TRBJ2-2, with D tentatively TRBD1 or TRBD2 (6 bases each). Germline-derived CDR1 and CDR2 are SGHDT and YYEEEE. This CDR3 contains 16 residues. V was clipped by 0 bases and J by 3 bases, with 12 bases between them. The CDR3 DNA follows: TGTGCCAGCAGCTTGGCCCGGGGGCGGGACACCGGGGAGCTGTTTTTT. Protein sequence: CASSLARGRDTGELFF.

The chain is built from TRBV13 and TRBJ1-5, with TRBD1 matching 10 bases. Germline assignment: CDR1 PRHDT and CDR2 FYEKMQ (reference sequence). Germline trimming cut 3 bases from V and 2 bases from J; bases unmatched to any gene: 7. The CDR3 totals 17 residues. In nucleotides, the CDR3 is TGTGCCAGCAGCTTCCCGACAGGGGGCGCGGGCAATCAGCCCCAGCATTTT. Its translation: CASSFPTGGAGNQPQHF.

In DNA, the CDR3 is TGTGCCAGCAGTCAACTCGTGGGCTCCTACGAGCAGTACTTC. This encodes CASSQLVGSYEQYF. This chain joins TRBV14 and TRBJ2-7; no reliable D call. V was pared by 6 bases and J by 0 bases, with 12 bases between. The CDR3 is 14 residues long. CDR1 is SGHDN, CDR2 FVKESK, per germline.

The rearrangement links TRBV24-1 to TRBJ2-3; D remains unclear. Trimming left V 3 bases short and J 1 base short, with 10 bases between. CDR3 length: 15 residues. Germline loops: CDR1 KGHDR, CDR2 SFDVKD. CDR3: CATSDPRARTDTQYF. DNA for the CDR3: TGTGCCACCAGTGATCCCCGGGCCCGCACAGATACGCAGTATTTT.

The chain uses TRBV5-1 and TRBJ1-6; 9 nucleotides match TRBD1. The germline CDR1 and CDR2 sequences are SGHRS and YFSETQ. This CDR3 comprises 19 residues. Unmatched junction bases numbered 14, after V lost 3 bases and J lost 4 bases. The CDR3 region is CASSSQPAGQGSYNSPLHF. DNA for the CDR3: TGCGCCAGCAGCTCACAACCTGCGGGACAGGGTTCGTATAATTCACCCCTCCACTTT.

V gene TRBV11-2 combines with J gene TRBJ2-3, with D possibly being TRBD2 (6 bases). Germline loops: CDR1 SGHAT, CDR2 FQNNGV. This CDR3 spans 16 amino acids. V gave up 1 base and J gave up 3 bases, with 14 bases separating them. Here the CDR3 DNA reads TGTGCCAGCAGCTTAGGCAGGGCGGGAAGTACAGATACGCAGTATTTT. Amino acids: CASSLGRAGSTDTQYF.

This sequence joins TRBV3-1 (or the pseudogene TRBV3-2) and TRBJ2-7, with a tentative D call TRBD1 (5 bases). Trimming took 1 base from V and 6 from J, leaving 10 bases between them. The CDR3 sequence is 13 residues long. Per germline, CDR1 LGHDT and CDR2 YNNKEL (reference sequence). CDR3 protein: CASSQAAGIEQYF. The CDR3 bases are TGTGCCAGCAGCCAAGCAGCAGGGATCGAGCAGTACTTC.

This clone was seen just once. V is TRBV3-1 (or the pseudogene TRBV3-2) and J is TRBJ2-2; D is unclear. The CDR3 is made up of 12 amino acids. Germline CDR1 is LGHDT and CDR2 is YNNKEL (reference sequence). V shed 5 bases and J shed 5 bases, with 6 bases lying between them. The CDR3 here is CASSYSTGELFF. CDR3 coding DNA: TGTGCCAGCAGCTACAGTACCGGGGAGCTGTTTTTT.

The chain is built from TRBV21-1 and TRBJ2-7; the table names TRBD1, a call not compared with the DNA. TRBV21-1 is shown as a pseudogene. CDR3 length: 13 amino acids. The CDR3 is CASSSPCTIEQYF. For the CDR3, the DNA is TGTGCCAGCAGCTCTCCATGTACAATTGAGCAGTACTTC.

This clone was seen a single time. This sequence joins TRBV28 and TRBJ2-2, with TRBD2 matching 9 bases. V was pared by 7 bases and J by 0 bases, with 12 bases of the junction left unmatched. This CDR3 region has 18 residues. Germline CDR1 MDHEN, CDR2 SYDVKM. The CDR3 loop reads CASTSYLAGGTNTGELFF. In DNA form, the CDR3 reads TGTGCCAGCACGAGCTACTTGGCGGGAGGGACGAACACCGGGGAGCTGTTTTTT.

This clone has a handful of counts. This CDR3 is also generated by other DNA sequences in the sample. The chain is built from TRBV5-6 and TRBJ1-1, with D perhaps TRBD1 (5 bases). Germline assignment: CDR1 SGHDT and CDR2 YYEEEE. Trimming removed 1 base at V and 5 bases at J, with 6 bases between. This CDR3 has 12 residues. In DNA form, the CDR3 reads TGTGCCAGCAGCTTGAGGGGAACTGAAGCTTTCTTT. It yields the protein CASSLRGTEAFF. Complete variable domain (other parts from reference TRBV5-6 and TRBJ1-1): DAGVTQSPTHLIKTRGQQVTLRCSPKSGHDTVSWYQQALGQGPQFIFQYYEEEERQRGNFPDRFSGHQFPNYSSELNVNALLLGDSALYLCASSLRGTEAFFGQGTRLTVV.

This clone occurred a few times. This chain joins TRBV24-1 and TRBJ1-2, with TRBD1 as a possible D gene (5 bases). The CDR3 is 12 amino acids. Germline-derived CDR1 and CDR2 are KGHDR and SFDVKD. Trimming took 3 bases from V and 8 from J, leaving 9 bases between them. The DNA of the CDR3 is TGTGCCACCAGTGATGGGGCCGGGGGCTACACCTTC. Its protein is CATSDGAGGYTF.

The rearrangement uses TRBV7-9 and TRBJ2-5; no firm D call. The CDR3 is 13 residues long. V dropped 2 bases and J dropped 4 bases, with 8 bases sitting between them. Germline assignment: CDR1 SEHNR and CDR2 FQNEAQ (reference sequence). The CDR3 protein is CASSLNPVETQYF. Here the CDR3 DNA reads TGTGCCAGCAGCTTAAACCCCGTAGAGACCCAGTACTTC.

The chain carries TRBV30 and TRBJ2-6, with no clear D. From germline, CDR1 is GTSNPN and CDR2 SVGIG (reference sequence). The CDR3 has 13 residues. V was clipped by 3 bases and J by 0 bases, with 3 bases between them. CDR3: CAWRPSGANVLTF. The CDR3 DNA sequence: TGTGCCTGGAGGCCCTCTGGGGCCAACGTCCTGACTTTC.

The J gene is TRBJ1-4, the V gene TRBV4-1, with D possibly being TRBD1 (5 bases). The CDR3 is 14 residues long. Trimming cost V 1 base and J 2 bases, with 5 bases left between them. CDR1 MGHRA and CDR2 YSYEKL come from the germline V gene. The CDR3 coding sequence is TGCGCCAGCAGCCAAGGACAGACTAATGAAAAACTGTTTTTT. Encoded protein: CASSQGQTNEKLFF.

The V call is TRBV7-9, the J call TRBJ2-7; no reliable D call. Trimming pared 8 bases from V and 5 bases from J, leaving 16 bases between. Looked up from germline, CDR1 is SEHNR and CDR2 is FQNEAQ (reference sequence). The CDR3 is made up of 13 amino acids. CDR3 sequence (DNA): TGTGCCAGCGGATCGGCGAGCGCCAACGAGCAGTACTTC. It codes for CASGSASANEQYF.

V gene TRBV2 combines with J gene TRBJ1-6; D gene uncertain. V gave up 3 bases and J gave up 5 bases, with 5 bases separating them. Germline V lookup: CDR1 SNHLY, CDR2 FYNNEI. This CDR3 contains 13 residues. CDR3 sequence reads: CASSEENNSPLHF. The CDR3 DNA reads TGTGCCAGCAGTGAGGAAAATAATTCACCCCTCCACTTT. Together with reference TRBV2 and TRBJ1-6, the CDR3 gives the full variable domain: EPEVTQTPSHQVTQMGQEVILRCVPISNHLYFYWYRQILGQKVEFLVSFYNNEISEKSEIFDDQFSVERPDGSNFTLKIRSTKLEDSAMYFCASSEENNSPLHFGNGTRLTVT.

The J gene is TRBJ2-1, the V gene TRBV25-1; 7 bases are a match to TRBD2. The CDR3 has 15 amino acids. Trimming cost V 0 bases and J 7 bases; bases outside gene matches: 6. Germline CDR1 MGHDK, CDR2 SYGVNS. CDR3 bases: TGTGCCAGCAGTGAATACGGGGGAGGGAAAAATGAGCAGTTCTTC. Translating it yields CASSEYGGGKNEQFF.

In its sample, this clone was seen once. CDR3 sequence: CASSLGDTYEQYF. In DNA form, the CDR3 reads TGTGCCAGCAGTTTAGGGGACACCTACGAGCAGTACTTC. J is TRBJ2-7 and V is TRBV28; D might be TRBD1 (6 bases). Germline assignment: CDR1 MDHEN and CDR2 SYDVKM. This CDR3 has 13 amino acids. V dropped 2 bases and J dropped 2 bases, with 7 bases sitting between them.

The chain couples TRBV19 to TRBJ2-3, with a tentative D call TRBD2 (5 bases). The germline CDR1 and CDR2 sequences are LNHDA and SQIVND (reference sequence). V lost 3 bases and J lost 2, with 9 bases in between. The CDR3 spans 14 residues. CDR3 protein: CASSIREYTDTQYF. In nucleotides, the CDR3 is TGTGCCAGTAGTATCCGGGAATACACAGATACGCAGTATTTT.

This chain uses TRBV12-3 or TRBV12-4 with TRBJ2-1; 7 nucleotides agree with TRBD1. After removal of 6 bases from V and 4 bases from J, the junction contained 3 bases not matched to a gene. This CDR3 comprises 13 residues. CDR3 residues: CASSPGGYNEQFF. As DNA, the CDR3 is TGTGCCAGCAGCCCAGGGGGTTACAATGAGCAGTTCTTC.

The chain uses TRBV7-2 and TRBJ2-1; 7 positions agree with TRBD2. From germline, CDR1 is SGHTA and CDR2 FQGNSA. The CDR3 spans 17 residues. Germline trimming cut 0 bases from V and 2 bases from J; bases unmatched to any gene: 7. CDR3 DNA: TGTGCCAGCAGCTTAGCGGTTAGGACTAGAACCTACAATGAGCAGTTCTTC. Encoded protein: CASSLAVRTRTYNEQFF. Combining the CDR3 with reference TRBV7-2 and TRBJ2-1 gives the whole variable domain GAGVSQSPSNKVTEKGKDVELRCDPISGHTALYWYRQSLGQGLEFLIYFQGNSAPDKSGLPSDRFSAERTGGSVSTLTIQRTQQEDSAVYLCASSLAVRTRTYNEQFFGPGTRLTVL.

The rearrangement joins TRBV18 to TRBJ2-7; TRBD2 aligns across 14 bases. This CDR3 has 18 residues. V was pared by 3 bases and J by 2 bases, with 9 bases of the junction left unmatched. CDR1 KGHSH and CDR2 LQKENI come from the germline V gene. The CDR3 coding sequence is TGTGCCAGCTCACCTCGGGGACTAGCGGGGGACCGGCCCTACGAGCAGTACTTC. Protein: CASSPRGLAGDRPYEQYF.

The chain has TRBV28 and TRBJ2-1, with TRBD1 identical over 9 bases. This CDR3 contains 16 residues. The V and J ends lost 6 bases and 6 bases, in that order; junction bases with no gene match: 12. Per the germline V gene, CDR1 is MDHEN and CDR2 is SYDVKM. CDR3: CASRPHSGTGFNEQFF. The CDR3 bases are TGTGCCAGCAGGCCCCACTCCGGGACAGGGTTCAATGAGCAGTTCTTC.

The gene calls are TRBV18 and TRBJ2-3, with D possibly called TRBD1 or TRBD2 (5 bases each). There are 16 residues in the CDR3. Trimming shortened V by 2 bases and J by 0 bases, and 12 bases separated the two germline ends. The germline V gene encodes CDR1 KGHSH and CDR2 LQKENI. The DNA for the CDR3 is TGTGCCAGCTCACCAGGGGGAAGAACTAGCACAGATACGCAGTATTTT. It is translated as CASSPGGRTSTDTQYF.

The chain couples TRBV11-2 to TRBJ2-7, with unresolved D. This CDR3 contains 13 residues. The V gene lost 3 bases and the J gene lost 5 bases, with 11 bases spanning the gap. Looked up from germline, CDR1 is SGHAT and CDR2 is FQNNGV. The CDR3 DNA is TGTGCCAGCAGCTTTAGCCCGTCGGACGAGCAGTACTTC. Its protein product is CASSFSPSDEQYF.

V and J are TRBV14 and TRBJ2-5; 8 positions agree with TRBD2. V lost 3 bases, J lost 6 bases, and 6 bases stayed unmatched. Per germline, CDR1 SGHDN and CDR2 FVKESK. CDR3 size: 14 residues. CDR3 region: CASSHLPGGKTQYF. The CDR3 DNA is TGTGCCAGCAGCCACTTACCGGGAGGGAAGACCCAGTACTTC.

V gene TRBV6-1 combines with J gene TRBJ2-7; 9 bases are a match to TRBD1. The CDR3 loop spans 15 amino acids. The V and J ends lost 2 bases and 2 bases, in that order; junction bases with no gene match: 4. Per germline, CDR1 MNHNS and CDR2 SASEGT. The CDR3 spells CASSESNRGPYEQYF. DNA of the CDR3: TGTGCCAGCAGTGAAAGCAACAGGGGGCCCTACGAGCAGTACTTC.

DNA for the CDR3: TGTGCCAGCAGTGTGGGGGACAAGTTCATGAACACTGAAGCTTTCTTT. Its protein product is CASSVGDKFMNTEAFF. This chain joins TRBV2 and TRBJ1-1, with D maybe TRBD1 (6 bases). The CDR3 covers 16 residues. From germline, CDR1 is SNHLY and CDR2 FYNNEI. Trimming took off 4 bases at V and 0 bases at J, with 15 bases between the two ends.